What follows describes a single TCR beta chain. Original handling: For nucleated cells, counts were estimated from reference gene primer amplification. Profiling relied on immunoSEQ multiplex PCR, and the TCRdb table lists in-frame clones only, not all of them. V, J and clone size are taken as reported in that table, and D and trimming were inferred from the DNA itself. The data show 100,000 or so clones, over 75% seen once. The CDR3 loop spans 12 amino acids. Between the trimmed V and J ends, which lost 3 bases and 2 bases, there was a span of 5 bases. Germline V gene lookup returns CDR1 SGHRS and CDR2 YFSETQ. This sample stems from a study of blood T cell repertoires in COVID-19.

This receptor was identified in an elderly woman with acute or convalescent COVID-19. The chain recombines TRBV5-1 with TRBJ2-5; no clear D gene. Material: peripheral blood. This CDR3 reads CASSSNQETQYF. The CDR3 DNA reads as TGCGCCAGCAGCTCCAATCAAGAGACCCAGTACTTC.